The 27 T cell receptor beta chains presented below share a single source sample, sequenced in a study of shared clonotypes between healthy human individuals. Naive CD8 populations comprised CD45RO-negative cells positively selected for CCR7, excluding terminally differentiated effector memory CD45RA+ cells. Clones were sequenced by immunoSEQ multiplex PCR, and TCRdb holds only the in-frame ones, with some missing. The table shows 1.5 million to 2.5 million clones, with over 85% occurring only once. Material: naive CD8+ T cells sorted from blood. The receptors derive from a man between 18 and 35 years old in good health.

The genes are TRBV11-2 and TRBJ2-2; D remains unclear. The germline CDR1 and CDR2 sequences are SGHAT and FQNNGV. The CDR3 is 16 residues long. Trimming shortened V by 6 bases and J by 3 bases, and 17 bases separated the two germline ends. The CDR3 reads CASSLGPGGHTGELFF. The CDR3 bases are TGTGCCAGCAGTCTCGGGCCCGGTGGGCACACCGGGGAGCTGTTTTTT.

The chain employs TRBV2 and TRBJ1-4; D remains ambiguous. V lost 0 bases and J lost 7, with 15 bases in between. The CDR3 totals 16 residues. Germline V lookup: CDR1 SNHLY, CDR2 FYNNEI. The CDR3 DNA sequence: TGTGCCAGCAGTGAAGCCCTTCGTCAACTGGGTGAAAAACTGTTTTTT. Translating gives CASSEALRQLGEKLFF.

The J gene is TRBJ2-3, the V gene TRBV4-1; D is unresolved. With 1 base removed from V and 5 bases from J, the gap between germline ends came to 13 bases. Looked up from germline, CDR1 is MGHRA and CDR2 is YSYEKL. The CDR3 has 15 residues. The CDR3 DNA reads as TGCGCCAGCAGCCAAGGGGCCTTCCTGGGAGATACGCAGTATTTT. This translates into CASSQGAFLGDTQYF.

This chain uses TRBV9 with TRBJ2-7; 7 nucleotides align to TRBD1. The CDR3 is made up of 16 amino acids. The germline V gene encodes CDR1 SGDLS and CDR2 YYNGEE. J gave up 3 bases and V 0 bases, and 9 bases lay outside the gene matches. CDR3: CASSVGVTGANYEQYF. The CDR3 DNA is TGTGCCAGCAGCGTAGGTGTCACAGGGGCCAACTACGAGCAGTACTTC.

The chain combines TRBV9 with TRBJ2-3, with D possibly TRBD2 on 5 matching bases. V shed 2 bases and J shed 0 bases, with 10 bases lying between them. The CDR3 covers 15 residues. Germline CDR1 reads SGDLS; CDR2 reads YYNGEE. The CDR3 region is CASSVHSASTDTQYF. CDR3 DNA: TGTGCCAGCAGCGTTCATAGCGCTAGCACAGATACGCAGTATTTT.

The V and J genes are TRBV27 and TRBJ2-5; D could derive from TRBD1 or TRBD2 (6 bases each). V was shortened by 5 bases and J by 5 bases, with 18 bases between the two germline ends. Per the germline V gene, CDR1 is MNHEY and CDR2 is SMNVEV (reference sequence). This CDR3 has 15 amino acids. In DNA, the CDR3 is TGTGCCAGCAGTCCGCTTTTCGGGGGCGAGGAGACCCAGTACTTC. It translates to CASSPLFGGEETQYF.

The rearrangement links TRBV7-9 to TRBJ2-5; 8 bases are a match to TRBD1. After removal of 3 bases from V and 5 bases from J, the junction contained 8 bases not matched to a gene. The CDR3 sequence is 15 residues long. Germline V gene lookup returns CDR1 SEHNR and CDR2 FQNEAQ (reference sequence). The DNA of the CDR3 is TGTGCCAGCAGCTTCCCCGACAGGGGAGACGAGACCCAGTACTTC. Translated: CASSFPDRGDETQYF. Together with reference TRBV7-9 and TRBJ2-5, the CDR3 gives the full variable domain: DTGVSQNPRHKITKRGQNVTFRCDPISEHNRLYWYRQTLGQGPEFLTYFQNEAQLEKSRLLSDRFSAERPKGSFSTLEIQRTEQGDSAMYLCASSFPDRGDETQYFGPGTRLLVL.

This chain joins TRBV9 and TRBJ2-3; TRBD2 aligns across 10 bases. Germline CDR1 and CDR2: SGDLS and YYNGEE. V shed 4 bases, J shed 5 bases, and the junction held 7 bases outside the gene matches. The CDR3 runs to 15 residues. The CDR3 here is CASSSLAGVIDTQYF. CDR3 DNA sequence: TGTGCCAGCAGCTCCCTAGCGGGAGTAATAGATACGCAGTATTTT.

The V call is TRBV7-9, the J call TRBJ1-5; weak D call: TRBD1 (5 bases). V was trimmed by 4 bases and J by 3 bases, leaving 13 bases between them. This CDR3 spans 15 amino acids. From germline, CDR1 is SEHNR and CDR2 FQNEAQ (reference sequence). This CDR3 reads CASSSYQGSNQPQHF. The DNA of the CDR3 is TGTGCCAGCAGCTCCTACCAGGGATCCAATCAGCCCCAGCATTTT.

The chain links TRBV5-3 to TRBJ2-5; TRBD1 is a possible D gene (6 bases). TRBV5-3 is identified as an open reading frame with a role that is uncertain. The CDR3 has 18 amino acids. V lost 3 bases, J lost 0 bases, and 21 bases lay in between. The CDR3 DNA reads TGTGCCAGAAGCTCTAAGAGACAACAGGGAAGGTACCAAGAGACCCAGTACTTC. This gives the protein CARSSKRQQGRYQETQYF.

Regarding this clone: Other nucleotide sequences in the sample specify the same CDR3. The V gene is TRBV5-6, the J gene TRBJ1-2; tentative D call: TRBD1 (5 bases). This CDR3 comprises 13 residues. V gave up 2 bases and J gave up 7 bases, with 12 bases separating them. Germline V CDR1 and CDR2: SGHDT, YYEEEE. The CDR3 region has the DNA TGTGCCAGCAGCTTTGGGACGGCTTCTGGCTACACCTTC. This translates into CASSFGTASGYTF.

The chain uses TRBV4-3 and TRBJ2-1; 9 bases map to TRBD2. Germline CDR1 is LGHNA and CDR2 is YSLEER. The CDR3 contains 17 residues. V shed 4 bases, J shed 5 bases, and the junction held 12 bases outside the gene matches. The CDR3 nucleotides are TGCGCCAGCAGCCCTACCGTAGCGGGAGAAGGTGACAATGAGCAGTTCTTC. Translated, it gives CASSPTVAGEGDNEQFF.

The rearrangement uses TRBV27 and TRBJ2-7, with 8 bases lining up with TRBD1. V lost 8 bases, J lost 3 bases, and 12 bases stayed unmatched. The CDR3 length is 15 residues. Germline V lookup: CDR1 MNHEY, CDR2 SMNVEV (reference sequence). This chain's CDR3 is CASGSRTGIFYEQYF. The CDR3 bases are TGTGCCAGCGGCTCCCGGACAGGGATTTTCTACGAGCAGTACTTC.

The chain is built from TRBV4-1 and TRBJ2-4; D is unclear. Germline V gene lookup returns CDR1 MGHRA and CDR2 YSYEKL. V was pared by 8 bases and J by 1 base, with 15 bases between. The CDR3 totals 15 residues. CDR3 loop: CASAPLALAKNIQYF. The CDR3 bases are TGCGCCAGCGCTCCTCTGGCTCTTGCCAAAAACATTCAGTACTTC.

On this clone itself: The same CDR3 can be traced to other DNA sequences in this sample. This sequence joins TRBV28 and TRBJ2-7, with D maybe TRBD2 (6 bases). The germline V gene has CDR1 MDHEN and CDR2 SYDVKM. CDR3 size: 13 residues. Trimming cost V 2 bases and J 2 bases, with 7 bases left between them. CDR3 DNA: TGTGCCAGCAGTTTACCGGGGGCCTACGAGCAGTACTTC. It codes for CASSLPGAYEQYF.

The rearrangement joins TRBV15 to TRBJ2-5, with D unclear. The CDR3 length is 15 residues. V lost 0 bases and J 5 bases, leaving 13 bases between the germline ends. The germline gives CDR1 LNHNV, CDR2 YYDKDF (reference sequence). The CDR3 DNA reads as TGTGCCACCAGCAGAGATGGGGTTTCTTGGGAGACCCAGTACTTC. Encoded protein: CATSRDGVSWETQYF. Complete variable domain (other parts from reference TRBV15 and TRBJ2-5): DAMVIQNPRYQVTQFGKPVTLSCSQTLNHNVMYWYQQKSSQAPKLLFHYYDKDFNNEADTPDNFQSRRPNTSFCFLDIRSPGLGDTAMYLCATSRDGVSWETQYFGPGTRLLVL.

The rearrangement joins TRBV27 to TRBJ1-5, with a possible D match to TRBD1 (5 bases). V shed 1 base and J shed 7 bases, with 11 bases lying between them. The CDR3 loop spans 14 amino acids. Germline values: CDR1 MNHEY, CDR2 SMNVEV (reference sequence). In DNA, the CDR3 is TGTGCCAGCAGTTTATTTGGGGGAAACCAGCCCCAGCATTTT. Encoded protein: CASSLFGGNQPQHF.

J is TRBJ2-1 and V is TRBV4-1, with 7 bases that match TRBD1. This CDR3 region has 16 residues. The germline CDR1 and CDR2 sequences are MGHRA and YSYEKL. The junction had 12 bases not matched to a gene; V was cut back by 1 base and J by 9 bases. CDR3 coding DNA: TGCGCCAGCAGCCAAGGACAGGGCTATCAAGACGCTGAGCAGTTCTTC. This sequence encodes CASSQGQGYQDAEQFF.

In DNA form, the CDR3 reads TGTGCCAGCAGTGCCCTAGGGGGGGCCTACAATGAGCAGTTCTTC. Translating it yields CASSALGGAYNEQFF. The rearrangement uses TRBV6-1 and TRBJ2-1, with TRBD2 as a possible D gene (7 bases). CDR3 length equals 15 residues. The germline V gene encodes CDR1 MNHNS and CDR2 SASEGT. The germline V and J ends were trimmed by 4 bases and 2 bases, with 12 bases remaining between them.

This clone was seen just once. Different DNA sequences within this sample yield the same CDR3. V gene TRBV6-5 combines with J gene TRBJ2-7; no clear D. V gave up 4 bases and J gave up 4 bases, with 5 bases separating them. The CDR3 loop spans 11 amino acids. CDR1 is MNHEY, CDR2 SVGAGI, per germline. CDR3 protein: CASSSDYEQYF. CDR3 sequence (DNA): TGTGCCAGCAGTTCAGATTACGAGCAGTACTTC.

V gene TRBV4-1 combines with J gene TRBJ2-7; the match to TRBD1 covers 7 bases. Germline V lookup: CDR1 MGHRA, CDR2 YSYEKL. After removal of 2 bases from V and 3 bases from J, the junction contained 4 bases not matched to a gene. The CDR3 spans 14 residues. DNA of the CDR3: TGCGCCAGCAGCCAAAAGACAGGGTTCTACGAGCAGTACTTC. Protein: CASSQKTGFYEQYF.

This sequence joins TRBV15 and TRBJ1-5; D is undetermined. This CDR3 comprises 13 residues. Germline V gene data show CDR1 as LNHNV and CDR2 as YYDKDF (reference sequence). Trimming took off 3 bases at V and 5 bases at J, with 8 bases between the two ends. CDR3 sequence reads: CATSREVYQPQHF. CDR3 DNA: TGTGCCACCAGCAGGGAAGTGTATCAGCCCCAGCATTTT.

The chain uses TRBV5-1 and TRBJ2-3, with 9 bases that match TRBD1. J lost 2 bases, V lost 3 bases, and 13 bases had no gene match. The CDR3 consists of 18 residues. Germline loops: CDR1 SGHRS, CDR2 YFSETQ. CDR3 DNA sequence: TGCGCCAGCAGCTCGGAGGAGGGAAACAGGGGGCTCACAGATACGCAGTATTTT. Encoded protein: CASSSEEGNRGLTDTQYF.

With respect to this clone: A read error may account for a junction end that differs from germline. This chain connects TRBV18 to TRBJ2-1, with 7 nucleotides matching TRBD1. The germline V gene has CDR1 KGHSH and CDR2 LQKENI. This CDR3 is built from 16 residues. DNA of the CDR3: TGTGCCAGCTCTCCACGGGACAGTCCTTTTGAGAATGAGCAGTTCTTC. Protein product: CASSPRDSPFENEQFF. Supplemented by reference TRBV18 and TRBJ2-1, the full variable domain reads NAGVMQNPRHLVRRRGQEARLRCSPMKGHSHVYWYRQLPEEGLKFMVYLQKENIIDESGMPKERFSAEFPKEGPSILRIQQVVRGDSAAYFCASSPRDSPFENEQFFGPGTRLTVL.

The CDR3 coding sequence is TGTGCCAGCAGCTTAACTCAAGGTAATGAGCAGTTCTTC. Protein sequence: CASSLTQGNEQFF. The chain joins TRBV7-3 to TRBJ2-1, with no clear D. Trimming removed 0 bases from V and 7 bases from J, with 7 bases in between. From germline, CDR1 is SGHTA and CDR2 FQGTGA. The CDR3 totals 13 residues.

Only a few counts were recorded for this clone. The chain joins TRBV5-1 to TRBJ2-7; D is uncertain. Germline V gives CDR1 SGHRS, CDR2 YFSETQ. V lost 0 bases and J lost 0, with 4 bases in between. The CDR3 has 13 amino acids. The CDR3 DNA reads TGCGCCAGCAGCTTGGGCTTCTCCTACGAGCAGTACTTC. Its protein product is CASSLGFSYEQYF.

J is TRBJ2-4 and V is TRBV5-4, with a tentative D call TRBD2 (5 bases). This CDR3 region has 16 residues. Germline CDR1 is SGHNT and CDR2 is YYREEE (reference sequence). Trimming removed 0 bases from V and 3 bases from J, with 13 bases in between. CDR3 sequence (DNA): TGTGCCAGCAGCTTGGACTCTACTAGTAACAAAAACATTCAGTACTTC. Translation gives CASSLDSTSNKNIQYF.